The rows below give T cell receptor beta chains drawn from one sample of a study of blood T cell repertoires in COVID-19. The protocol was immunoSEQ multiplex PCR, while the TCRdb copy is restricted to in-frame clones and leaves out a portion. The sample comprises fewer than 250,000 clones, approximately 84% of which are singletons, and 3.5% to 4.5% rests with the top ten. The material sequenced was peripheral blood. All receptors derive from a man aged 50 or older with acute or convalescent COVID-19. Both conserved end residues are part of each CDR3. D genes are given only for firm matches. Expanded clones get a size class; other rows say once, few or many, or leave the size out.

j_gene: TRBJ1-4
abundance: .
v_gene: TRBV9
d_gene: .
CDR3nt: TGTGCCAGCAGCCTCTTCGGTCTGACGGGTGAAAAACTGTTTTTT
CDR3aa: CASSLFGLTGEKLFF

j_gene: TRBJ1-1
abundance: .
v_gene: TRBV5-1
d_gene: .
CDR3nt: TGCGCCAGCAGCGAACCAGGTTACACTGAAGCTTTCTTT
CDR3aa: CASSEPGYTEAFF

j_gene: TRBJ2-7
abundance: .
v_gene: TRBV3-1/TRBV3-2
d_gene: TRBD1
CDR3nt: TGTGCCAGCAGCCAGATTACAGGGGGTGGCGAGCAGTACTTC
CDR3aa: CASSQITGGGEQYF

j_gene: TRBJ1-6
abundance: .
v_gene: TRBV5-1
d_gene: TRBD1
CDR3nt: TGCGCCAGCAGCTTCCAGACAGGGACTTATAATTCACCCCTCCACTTT
CDR3aa: CASSFQTGTYNSPLHF

j_gene: TRBJ1-6
abundance: few
v_gene: TRBV6-5
d_gene: .
CDR3nt: TGTGCCAGCATGGCACAGGCCCCAAAGAAGCTCCACTTT
CDR3aa: CASMAQAPKKLHF

j_gene: TRBJ1-1
abundance: few
v_gene: TRBV9
d_gene: TRBD1
CDR3nt: TGTGCCAGCAGCCGGGCAGGGGGCTCTCTCACTGAAGCTTTCTTT
CDR3aa: CASSRAGGSLTEAFF

j_gene: TRBJ1-5
abundance: .
v_gene: TRBV6-2/TRBV6-3
d_gene: TRBD1
CDR3nt: TGTGCCAGCAGTTATTGGACAGGGGATAGCAATCAGCCCCAGCATTTT
CDR3aa: CASSYWTGDSNQPQHF

j_gene: TRBJ2-6
abundance: .
v_gene: TRBV3-1/TRBV3-2
d_gene: TRBD1
CDR3nt: TGTGCCAGCAGCCCTACCGGGACAGTTTCTGGGGCCAACGTCCTGACTTTC
CDR3aa: CASSPTGTVSGANVLTF

j_gene: TRBJ2-7
abundance: once
v_gene: TRBV2
d_gene: .
CDR3nt: TGTGCCAGCACCCCCTTATCTCTCTCCTACGAGCAGTACTTC
CDR3aa: CASTPLSLSYEQYF

j_gene: TRBJ2-1
abundance: .
v_gene: TRBV5-4
d_gene: .
CDR3nt: TGTGCCAGCAGCTTGTCCGCGGGTGAGCAGTTCTTC
CDR3aa: CASSLSAGEQFF

j_gene: TRBJ2-1
abundance: .
v_gene: TRBV6-2/TRBV6-3
d_gene: TRBD1
CDR3nt: TGTGCCAGCAGTTACCTGACAGGGGGGAACAATGAGCAGTTCTTC
CDR3aa: CASSYLTGGNNEQFF

j_gene: TRBJ2-5
abundance: once
v_gene: TRBV19
d_gene: TRBD2
CDR3nt: TGTGCCAGTAGTTCGCGACTGAGCGGGGGCCAAGAGACCCAGTACTTC
CDR3aa: CASSSRLSGGQETQYF

j_gene: TRBJ2-7
abundance: .
v_gene: TRBV6-1
d_gene: .
CDR3nt: TGTGCCAGCAGTGCCTTGGGGGGGCGGGGGCTCCCCTACGAGCAGTACTTC
CDR3aa: CASSALGGRGLPYEQYF

j_gene: TRBJ1-2
abundance: .
v_gene: TRBV5-1
d_gene: .
CDR3nt: TGCGCCAGCAGCTTGGAAGTAGCTAACTATGGCTACACCTTC
CDR3aa: CASSLEVANYGYTF

j_gene: TRBJ2-7
abundance: .
v_gene: TRBV5-4
d_gene: .
CDR3nt: TGTGCCAGCAGCTTGCCGCAGGGCTACGAGCAGTACTTC
CDR3aa: CASSLPQGYEQYF

j_gene: TRBJ1-5
abundance: .
v_gene: TRBV6-5
d_gene: TRBD1
CDR3nt: TGTGCCAGCAGTTACAGGAACAGGGGTGATCAGCCCCAGCATTTT
CDR3aa: CASSYRNRGDQPQHF

j_gene: TRBJ2-7
abundance: once
v_gene: TRBV6-1
d_gene: .
CDR3nt: TGTGCCAGCAGTGAATTTGGGTCCCGGGGCTCCTACGAGCAGTACTTC
CDR3aa: CASSEFGSRGSYEQYF

j_gene: TRBJ1-6
abundance: .
v_gene: TRBV27
d_gene: .
CDR3nt: TGTGCCAGCAGCATCAGGAGGGAGTCACCCCTCCACTTT
CDR3aa: CASSIRRESPLHF

j_gene: TRBJ2-4
abundance: .
v_gene: TRBV5-1
d_gene: TRBD1
CDR3nt: TGCGCCAGCAGCTTCGGACAGGGCCTTCAGTACTTC
CDR3aa: CASSFGQGLQYF

j_gene: TRBJ2-3
abundance: .
v_gene: TRBV11-2
d_gene: .
CDR3nt: TGTGCCAGCAGCTTATCCACAAATACGCAGTATTTT
CDR3aa: CASSLSTNTQYF

j_gene: TRBJ1-2
abundance: .
v_gene: TRBV3-1/TRBV3-2
d_gene: TRBD1
CDR3nt: TGTGCCAGCAGCCACGGAGACAGGGCCGGCTACACCTTC
CDR3aa: CASSHGDRAGYTF

j_gene: TRBJ1-2
abundance: .
v_gene: TRBV5-1
d_gene: TRBD1
CDR3nt: TGCGCCAGCAGCCCCCCGCCCGGACAGGCGGCTAACTATGGCTACACCTTC
CDR3aa: CASSPPPGQAANYGYTF

j_gene: TRBJ2-3
abundance: once
v_gene: TRBV7-9
d_gene: .
CDR3nt: TGTGCCAGCAGCTCGGGGGGCAGTCTGCAGTATTTT
CDR3aa: CASSSGGSLQYF

j_gene: TRBJ1-5
abundance: few
v_gene: TRBV27
d_gene: TRBD1
CDR3nt: TGTGCCAGCAGTTTACAGGGGGCTGGTCAGCCCCAGCATTTT
CDR3aa: CASSLQGAGQPQHF

j_gene: TRBJ1-1
abundance: .
v_gene: TRBV19
d_gene: .
CDR3nt: TGTGCCAGCGACGGAGAAGGCACTGAAGCTTTCTTT
CDR3aa: CASDGEGTEAFF

j_gene: TRBJ2-3
abundance: .
v_gene: TRBV7-8
d_gene: TRBD1
CDR3nt: TGTGCCAGCACACCCGACAGGGTGATCACAGATACGCAGTATTTT
CDR3aa: CASTPDRVITDTQYF

j_gene: TRBJ1-1
abundance: .
v_gene: TRBV6-5
d_gene: .
CDR3nt: TGTGCCAGCATCCCCGCGGCAGGGTCGAACACTGAAGCTTTCTTT
CDR3aa: CASIPAAGSNTEAFF

j_gene: TRBJ1-1
abundance: .
v_gene: TRBV19
d_gene: .
CDR3nt: TGTGCCAGTATGATCACAGGGTGGAACACTGAAGCTTTCTTT
CDR3aa: CASMITGWNTEAFF

j_gene: TRBJ1-3
abundance: .
v_gene: TRBV10-2
d_gene: .
CDR3nt: TGCGCCAGCAGTGTTAATTCTGGAAACACCATATATTTT
CDR3aa: CASSVNSGNTIYF

j_gene: TRBJ2-4
abundance: .
v_gene: TRBV18
d_gene: TRBD1
CDR3nt: TGTGCCAGCTCAGGGGACAGGGGTTCCAAAAACATTCAGTACTTC
CDR3aa: CASSGDRGSKNIQYF

j_gene: TRBJ2-4
abundance: once
v_gene: TRBV5-4
d_gene: TRBD1
CDR3nt: TGTGCCAGCAGCTTGGGACAGGGAACAGCCAAAAACATTCAGTACTTC
CDR3aa: CASSLGQGTAKNIQYF

j_gene: TRBJ1-2
abundance: .
v_gene: TRBV2
d_gene: .
CDR3nt: TGTGCCAGCAATCCTCAGGGTTCCACCTATGGCTACACCTTC
CDR3aa: CASNPQGSTYGYTF

j_gene: TRBJ2-5
abundance: .
v_gene: TRBV5-1
d_gene: TRBD2
CDR3nt: TGCGCCAGCAGCTTGGAACCAGCGGGGACGTACCAAGAGACCCAGTACTTC
CDR3aa: CASSLEPAGTYQETQYF

j_gene: TRBJ1-5
abundance: .
v_gene: TRBV2
d_gene: .
CDR3nt: TGTGCCAGCAGTGATTCCAGGGCGAATCAGCCCCAGCATTTT
CDR3aa: CASSDSRANQPQHF

j_gene: TRBJ1-1
abundance: .
v_gene: TRBV10-2
d_gene: .
CDR3nt: TGCGCCAGCATGCCCGGACAGCCGAACACTGAAGCTTTCTTT
CDR3aa: CASMPGQPNTEAFF

j_gene: TRBJ2-7
abundance: .
v_gene: TRBV18
d_gene: TRBD1
CDR3nt: TGTGCCAGCTCACCGGGAAGACAGGGGGCTTACTACGAGCAGTACTTC
CDR3aa: CASSPGRQGAYYEQYF

j_gene: TRBJ2-7
abundance: .
v_gene: TRBV7-2
d_gene: .
CDR3nt: TGTGCCAGCAGCTCCGCGTACGAGCAGTACTTC
CDR3aa: CASSSAYEQYF

j_gene: TRBJ2-3
abundance: .
v_gene: TRBV19
d_gene: TRBD1
CDR3nt: TGTGCCAGTAGTAGGGACAGGGGATTGAGCACAGATACGCAGTATTTT
CDR3aa: CASSRDRGLSTDTQYF

j_gene: TRBJ1-1
abundance: .
v_gene: TRBV11-1
d_gene: TRBD1
CDR3nt: TGTGCCAGCAGGGACAGGGGCGGAGTGAACACTGAAGCTTTCTTT
CDR3aa: CASRDRGGVNTEAFF

j_gene: TRBJ1-2
abundance: once
v_gene: TRBV6-5
d_gene: TRBD1
CDR3nt: TGTGCCAGCAGTTACTTCCGGACAGGGGGGAGCTATGGCTACACCTTC
CDR3aa: CASSYFRTGGSYGYTF

j_gene: TRBJ2-7
abundance: .
v_gene: TRBV6-5
d_gene: .
CDR3nt: TGTGCCAGCAAAGGGGCGAGCTTCTACGAGCAGTACTTC
CDR3aa: CASKGASFYEQYF

j_gene: TRBJ1-4
abundance: few
v_gene: TRBV16
d_gene: .
CDR3nt: TGTGCCAGCAGCCAATCTACGCGGGCAACTAATGAAAAACTGTTTTTT
CDR3aa: CASSQSTRATNEKLFF

j_gene: TRBJ2-5
abundance: .
v_gene: TRBV5-8
d_gene: .
CDR3nt: TGTGCCGGAATACAGTCACAAGAGACCCAGTACTTC
CDR3aa: CAGIQSQETQYF

j_gene: TRBJ2-3
abundance: .
v_gene: TRBV6-5
d_gene: .
CDR3nt: TGTGCCAGCAGTTCCCCCCGGGGGATCGCTACGCAGTATTTT
CDR3aa: CASSSPRGIATQYF

j_gene: TRBJ2-7
abundance: .
v_gene: TRBV15
d_gene: TRBD1
CDR3nt: TGTGCCACCAGCAGAGATCCAGGGGGCTCGGACGAGCAGTACTTC
CDR3aa: CATSRDPGGSDEQYF

j_gene: TRBJ2-4
abundance: .
v_gene: TRBV7-2
d_gene: TRBD1
CDR3nt: TGTGCCAGCAGCTTCCGAGACAGGGGATACATTCAGTACTTC
CDR3aa: CASSFRDRGYIQYF

j_gene: TRBJ1-4
abundance: few
v_gene: TRBV5-1
d_gene: TRBD1
CDR3nt: TGCGCCAGCAGCTTGGGAGGGGGCGATGAAAAACTGTTTTTT
CDR3aa: CASSLGGGDEKLFF